A selection of T cell receptor beta chains follows, all from one sample in a study of identical twins. Using its own MiXCR run on the 5' RACE reads, TCRdb lists one record per CDR3 protein. In the table there are roughly 1,500,000 distinct CDR3 sequences, 25% to 35% of which are singletons. Material: cord blood. The source of these receptors is a newborn girl in good health. The CDR3 runs from the conserved cysteine through the conserved F or W. D genes are given only for firm matches. Clone size, where shown, is once, few, many, or a class for clones that have expanded.

J gene: TRBJ1-2; clone size: -; V gene: TRBV7-9; D gene: TRBD1; CDR3 DNA: TGTGCCAGCAGCACAACAGGGGTCGGTGGCTACACCTTC; CDR3 protein: CASSTTGVGGYTF
J gene: TRBJ1-2; clone size: few; V gene: TRBV12-3/TRBV12-4; D gene: TRBD1; CDR3 DNA: TGTGCCAGCAGGGGACAGGGAGGGAGCTACACCTTC; CDR3 protein: CASRGQGGSYTF
J gene: TRBJ2-7; clone size: -; V gene: TRBV10-3; D gene: TRBD2; CDR3 DNA: TGTGCCGTCAAGCCTAGCGGGGGCTCCTACGAGCAGTACTTC; CDR3 protein: CAVKPSGGSYEQYF
J gene: TRBJ2-5; clone size: -; V gene: TRBV6-2/TRBV6-3; D gene: -; CDR3 DNA: TGTGCCAGCAGCCCGCAGAGTGCAAGCGATGAGCAGTACTTC; CDR3 protein: CASSPQSASDEQYF
J gene: TRBJ1-1; clone size: -; V gene: TRBV14; D gene: TRBD1; CDR3 DNA: TGTGCCAGCAGCCAAGAAACAGGGGGCGGTGGAACTGAAGCTTTCTTT; CDR3 protein: CASSQETGGGGTEAFF
J gene: TRBJ1-4; clone size: few; V gene: TRBV29-1; D gene: TRBD1; CDR3 DNA: TGCAGCGTTGTACAGGGGGAGAATAATGAAAAACTGTTTTTT; CDR3 protein: CSVVQGENNEKLFF
J gene: TRBJ2-5; clone size: few; V gene: TRBV4-2; D gene: -; CDR3 DNA: TGTGCCAGCAGCCAAGACCCCACGTTGACCCAGTACTTC; CDR3 protein: CASSQDPTLTQYF
J gene: TRBJ1-2; clone size: few; V gene: TRBV27; D gene: -; CDR3 DNA: TGTGCCAGCAGAGACGAGAACTATGGCTACACCTTC; CDR3 protein: CASRDENYGYTF
J gene: TRBJ1-2; clone size: -; V gene: TRBV4-1; D gene: -; CDR3 DNA: TGCGCCAGCAGCCAAAACAGGGACTATGGCTACACCTTC; CDR3 protein: CASSQNRDYGYTF
J gene: TRBJ1-5; clone size: many; V gene: TRBV29-1; D gene: TRBD1; CDR3 DNA: TGCAGCGTTCAGGGGACAGTCAATCAGCCCCAGCATTTT; CDR3 protein: CSVQGTVNQPQHF
J gene: TRBJ2-1; clone size: many; V gene: TRBV28; D gene: TRBD2; CDR3 DNA: TGTGCCAGCAGTTTATCTGGACTAGCGGGCTACAATGAGCAGTTCTTC; CDR3 protein: CASSLSGLAGYNEQFF
J gene: TRBJ1-1; clone size: few; V gene: TRBV27; D gene: TRBD1; CDR3 DNA: TGTGCCAGCACCCGGGACAGGTTGAACACTGAAGCTTTCTTT; CDR3 protein: CASTRDRLNTEAFF
J gene: TRBJ2-3; clone size: -; V gene: TRBV9; D gene: -; CDR3 DNA: TGTGCCAGCAGCGTAGACACTTACACAGATACGCAGTATTTT; CDR3 protein: CASSVDTYTDTQYF
J gene: TRBJ2-1; clone size: -; V gene: TRBV5-6; D gene: -; CDR3 DNA: TGTGCCAGCAGTCCGCTTACTACTAGGATGAGATACAATGAGCAGTTCTTC; CDR3 protein: CASSPLTTRMRYNEQFF
J gene: TRBJ1-6; clone size: -; V gene: TRBV27; D gene: -; CDR3 DNA: TGTGCCGGCAGTTTATCGGCAGGTACCCTCCACTTT; CDR3 protein: CAGSLSAGTLHF
J gene: TRBJ2-1; clone size: few; V gene: TRBV28; D gene: -; CDR3 DNA: TGTGCCAGCAGTTACCCGCCTGCATCGACTAGAAATGAGCAGTTCTTC; CDR3 protein: CASSYPPASTRNEQFF
J gene: TRBJ1-2; clone size: -; V gene: TRBV12-3/TRBV12-4; D gene: -; CDR3 DNA: TGTGCCAGCAGTTTAGCGGGGACTTCTGGCTACACCTTC; CDR3 protein: CASSLAGTSGYTF
J gene: TRBJ2-7; clone size: -; V gene: TRBV6-2/TRBV6-3; D gene: -; CDR3 DNA: TGTGCCAGCAGTTATCTCGGTTACTCCTACGAGCAGTACTTC; CDR3 protein: CASSYLGYSYEQYF
J gene: TRBJ2-7; clone size: -; V gene: TRBV3-1; D gene: -; CDR3 DNA: TGTGCCAGCAGCCTCTTACTAGCTTCCTACAATGAGCAGTACTTC; CDR3 protein: CASSLLLASYNEQYF
J gene: TRBJ2-5; clone size: -; V gene: TRBV10-3; D gene: TRBD2; CDR3 DNA: TGTGCCATCACTAGCGGGGGGGCCCACAATGAGCAGTACTTC; CDR3 protein: CAITSGGAHNEQYF